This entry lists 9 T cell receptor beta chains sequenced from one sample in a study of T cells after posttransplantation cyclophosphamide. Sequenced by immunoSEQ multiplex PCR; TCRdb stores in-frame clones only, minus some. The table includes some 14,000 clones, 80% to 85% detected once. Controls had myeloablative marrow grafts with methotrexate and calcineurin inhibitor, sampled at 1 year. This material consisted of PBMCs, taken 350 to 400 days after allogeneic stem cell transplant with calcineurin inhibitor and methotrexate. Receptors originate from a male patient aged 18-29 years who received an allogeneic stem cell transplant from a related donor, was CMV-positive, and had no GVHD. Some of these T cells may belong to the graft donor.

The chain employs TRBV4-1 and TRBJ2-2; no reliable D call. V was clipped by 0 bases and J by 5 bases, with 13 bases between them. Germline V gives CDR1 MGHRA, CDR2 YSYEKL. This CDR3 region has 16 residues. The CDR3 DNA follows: TGCGCCAGCAGCCAAGAGGTGGCGACAAGGACCGGGGAGCTGTTTTTT. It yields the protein CASSQEVATRTGELFF.

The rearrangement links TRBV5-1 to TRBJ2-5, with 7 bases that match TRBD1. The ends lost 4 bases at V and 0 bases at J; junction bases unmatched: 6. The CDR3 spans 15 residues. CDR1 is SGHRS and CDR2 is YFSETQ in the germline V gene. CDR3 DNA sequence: TGCGCCAGCAGCAGATCCGGGACAGACCAAGAGACCCAGTACTTC. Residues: CASSRSGTDQETQYF.

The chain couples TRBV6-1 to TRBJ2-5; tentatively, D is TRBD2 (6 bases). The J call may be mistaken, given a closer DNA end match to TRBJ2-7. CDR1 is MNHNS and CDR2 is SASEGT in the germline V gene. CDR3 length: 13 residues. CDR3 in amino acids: CASREGPLGEQYF. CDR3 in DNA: TGTGCCAGCAGGGAGGGTCCTCTCGGCGAGCAGTACTTC.

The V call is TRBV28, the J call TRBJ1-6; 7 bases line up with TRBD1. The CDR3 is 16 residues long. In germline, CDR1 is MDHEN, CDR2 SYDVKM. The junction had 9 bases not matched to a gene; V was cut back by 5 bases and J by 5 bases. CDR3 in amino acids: CASSSHQGVDNSPLHF. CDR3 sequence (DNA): TGTGCCAGCAGTAGTCATCAGGGGGTGGATAATTCACCCCTCCACTTT. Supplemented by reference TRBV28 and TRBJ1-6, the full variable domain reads DVKVTQSSRYLVKRTGEKVFLECVQDMDHENMFWYRQDPGLGLRLIYFSYDVKMKEKGDIPEGYSVSREKKERFSLILESASTNQTSMYLCASSSHQGVDNSPLHFGNGTRLTVT.

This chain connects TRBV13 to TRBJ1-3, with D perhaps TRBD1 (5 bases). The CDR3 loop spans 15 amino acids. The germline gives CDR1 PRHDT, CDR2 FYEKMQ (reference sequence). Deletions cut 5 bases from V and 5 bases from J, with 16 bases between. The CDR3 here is CASSHGGNSRNTIYF. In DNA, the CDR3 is TGTGCCAGCAGCCACGGGGGGAATTCCCGAAACACCATATATTTT.

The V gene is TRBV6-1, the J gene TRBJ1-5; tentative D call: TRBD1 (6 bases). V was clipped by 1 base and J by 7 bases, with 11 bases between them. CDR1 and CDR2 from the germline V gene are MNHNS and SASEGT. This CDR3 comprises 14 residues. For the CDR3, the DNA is TGTGCCAGCAGTGAAGGGGGGGGCCAACAGCCCCAGCATTTT. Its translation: CASSEGGGQQPQHF.

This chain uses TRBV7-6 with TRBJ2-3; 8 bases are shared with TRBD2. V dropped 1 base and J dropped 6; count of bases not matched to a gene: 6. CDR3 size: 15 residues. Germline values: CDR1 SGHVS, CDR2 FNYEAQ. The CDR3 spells CASSLVAGRADTQYF. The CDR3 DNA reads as TGTGCCAGCAGCTTAGTAGCCGGGAGGGCGGATACGCAGTATTTT. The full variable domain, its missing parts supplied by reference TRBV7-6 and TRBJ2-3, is GAGVSQSPRYKVTKRGQDVALRCDPISGHVSLYWYRQALGQGPEFLTYFNYEAQQDKSGLPNDRFSAERPEGSISTLTIQRTEQRDSAMYRCASSLVAGRADTQYFGPGTRLTVL.

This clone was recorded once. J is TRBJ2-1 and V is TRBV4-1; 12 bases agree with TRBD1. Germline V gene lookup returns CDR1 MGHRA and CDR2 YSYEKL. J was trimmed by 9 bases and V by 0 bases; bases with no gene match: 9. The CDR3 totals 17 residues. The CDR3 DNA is TGCGCCAGCAGCCAAGATTGGGACAGGGGGCATCGGAGTGAGCAGTTCTTC. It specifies CASSQDWDRGHRSEQFF.

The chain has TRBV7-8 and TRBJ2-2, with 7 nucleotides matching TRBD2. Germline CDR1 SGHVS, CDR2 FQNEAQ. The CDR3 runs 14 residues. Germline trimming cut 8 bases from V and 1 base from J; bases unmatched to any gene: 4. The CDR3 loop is CASRPSGNTGELFF. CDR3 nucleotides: TGTGCCAGCCGCCCTAGCGGGAACACCGGGGAGCTGTTTTTT.